The TCR beta chain under discussion was sequenced for a study of early T cells in non-severe SARS-CoV-2 infection. About the study: The input, bulk RNA from unsorted whole blood, was sequenced, and chains were unpaired. Points from the study as a whole: Matching results from VDJdb favored anti-spike CD8 responses, leaving private and CD4 specificities undetected.

CDR3 length: 12 amino acids. Germline CDR1 is MNHEY and CDR2 is SVGAGI. The V end was cut by 11 bases, the J end by 7 bases, with 17 bases between. As to this clonotype: Antigen: not known.

Individual cDNA molecules each received unique molecular identifiers attached to them. TCRdb processed the 5' RACE reads anew with MiXCR; each CDR3 protein has one entry. The data contain fewer than 85,000 distinct CDR3 sequences, roughly 15% of them seen just once; the ten biggest clones take up roughly an eighth. The V and J genes are TRBV6-5 and TRBJ2-5, with TRBD1 as a possible D gene (6 bases). The TCR sequence derives from an adult who was a healthcare worker with PCR-confirmed SARS-CoV-2 infection or an uninfected control (not recorded which). The sequenced sample was whole blood. This chain's CDR3 is CAAGRGAATQYF. The CDR3 nucleotides read TGTGCCGCCGGCAGGGGTGCGGCGACCCAGTACTTC.